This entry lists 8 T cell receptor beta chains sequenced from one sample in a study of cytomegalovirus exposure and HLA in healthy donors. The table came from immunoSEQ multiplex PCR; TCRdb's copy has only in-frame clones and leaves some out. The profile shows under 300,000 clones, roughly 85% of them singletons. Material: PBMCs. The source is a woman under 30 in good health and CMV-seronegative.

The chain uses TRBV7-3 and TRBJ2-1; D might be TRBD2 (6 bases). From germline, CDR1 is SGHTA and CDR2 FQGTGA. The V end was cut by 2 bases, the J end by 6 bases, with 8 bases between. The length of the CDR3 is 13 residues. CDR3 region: CASSLGGPNEQFF. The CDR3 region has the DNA TGTGCCAGCAGCTTAGGAGGGCCCAATGAGCAGTTCTTC.

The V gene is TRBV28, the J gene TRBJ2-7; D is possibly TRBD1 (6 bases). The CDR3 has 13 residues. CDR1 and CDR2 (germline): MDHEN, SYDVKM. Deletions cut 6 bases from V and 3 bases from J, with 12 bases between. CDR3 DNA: TGTGCCAGCAGAGCTCAGGGGTTCTACGAGCAGTACTTC. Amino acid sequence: CASRAQGFYEQYF.

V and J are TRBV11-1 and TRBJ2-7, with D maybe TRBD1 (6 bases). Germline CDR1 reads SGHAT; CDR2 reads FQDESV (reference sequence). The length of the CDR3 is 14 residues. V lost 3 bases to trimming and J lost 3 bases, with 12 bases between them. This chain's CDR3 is CASSFGQGLYEQYF. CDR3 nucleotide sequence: TGTGCCAGCAGCTTCGGGCAGGGGCTCTACGAGCAGTACTTC.

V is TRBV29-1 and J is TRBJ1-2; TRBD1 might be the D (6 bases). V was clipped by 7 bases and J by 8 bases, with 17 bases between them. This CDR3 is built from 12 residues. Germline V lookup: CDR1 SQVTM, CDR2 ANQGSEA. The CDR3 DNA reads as TGCAGCGCTGGACGGACAGACGCGGGCTACACCTTC. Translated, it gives CSAGRTDAGYTF.

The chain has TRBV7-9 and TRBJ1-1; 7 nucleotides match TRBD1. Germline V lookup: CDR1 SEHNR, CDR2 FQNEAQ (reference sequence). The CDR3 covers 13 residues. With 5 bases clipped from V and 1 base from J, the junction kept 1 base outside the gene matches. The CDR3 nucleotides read TGTGCCAGCAGCAGGACAGGGAACACTGAAGCTTTCTTT. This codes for CASSRTGNTEAFF. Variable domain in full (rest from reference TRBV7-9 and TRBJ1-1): DTGVSQNPRHKITKRGQNVTFRCDPISEHNRLYWYRQTLGQGPEFLTYFQNEAQLEKSRLLSDRFSAERPKGSFSTLEIQRTEQGDSAMYLCASSRTGNTEAFFGQGTRLTVV.

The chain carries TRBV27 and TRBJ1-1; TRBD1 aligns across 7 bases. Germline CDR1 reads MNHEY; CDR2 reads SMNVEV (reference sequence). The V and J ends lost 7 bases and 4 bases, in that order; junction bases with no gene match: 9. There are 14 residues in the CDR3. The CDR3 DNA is TGTGCCAGCACCCGATCAACAGGGGCCACTGAAGCTTTCTTT. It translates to CASTRSTGATEAFF.

CDR3: CASSQGASNYGYTF. CDR3 bases: TGTGCCAGTAGTCAGGGGGCCTCAAACTATGGCTACACCTTC. The genes are TRBV6-5 and TRBJ1-2; TRBD1 agrees at 8 bases. Germline CDR1 and CDR2: MNHEY and SVGAGI. Losses at the gene ends were 9 bases for V and 2 bases for J; bases not matched to a gene: 8. The CDR3 runs to 14 residues.

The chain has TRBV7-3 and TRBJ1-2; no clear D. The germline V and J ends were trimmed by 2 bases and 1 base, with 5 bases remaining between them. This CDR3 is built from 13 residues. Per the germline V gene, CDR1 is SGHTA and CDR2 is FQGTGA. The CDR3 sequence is CASSLEGNYGYTF. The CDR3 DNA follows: TGTGCCAGCAGCTTAGAGGGTAACTATGGCTACACCTTC.